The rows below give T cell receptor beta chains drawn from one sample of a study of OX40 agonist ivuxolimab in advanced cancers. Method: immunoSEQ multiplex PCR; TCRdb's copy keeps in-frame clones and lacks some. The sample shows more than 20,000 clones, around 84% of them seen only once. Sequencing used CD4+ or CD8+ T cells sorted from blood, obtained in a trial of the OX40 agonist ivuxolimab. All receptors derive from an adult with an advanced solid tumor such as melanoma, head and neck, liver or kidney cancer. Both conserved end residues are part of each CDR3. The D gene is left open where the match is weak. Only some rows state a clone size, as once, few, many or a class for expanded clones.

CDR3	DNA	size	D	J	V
CASSLIGGSGANVLTF	TGTGCCAGCAGCTTAATAGGGGGCTCTGGGGCCAACGTCCTGACTTTC	-	-	TRBJ2-6	TRBV27
CASSEEVTRVRDTQYF	TGTGCCAGCAGTGAAGAAGTGACAAGGGTAAGGGATACGCAGTATTTT	-	-	TRBJ2-3	TRBV6-1
CASSHREGSTDTQYF	TGTGCCAGCAGTCATCGAGAGGGGAGTACAGATACGCAGTATTTT	-	-	TRBJ2-3	TRBV14
CAWTVGLGGVYNEQFF	TGTGCCTGGACGGTTGGACTGGGGGGGGTTTACAATGAGCAGTTCTTC	-	TRBD2	TRBJ2-1	TRBV30
CAWNQWNEQFF	TGTGCCTGGAACCAGTGGAATGAGCAGTTCTTC	-	-	TRBJ2-1	TRBV30
CASSYGWSTEAFF	TGTGCCAGCAGTTACGGGTGGAGCACTGAAGCTTTCTTT	-	-	TRBJ1-1	TRBV6-6
CASRPPGVVQPQHF	TGTGCCAGCAGACCTCCGGGGGTGGTTCAGCCCCAGCATTTT	-	-	TRBJ1-5	TRBV27
CASGPTGQHEKLFF	TGCGCCAGCGGGCCGACAGGGCAACACGAAAAACTGTTTTTT	-	TRBD1	TRBJ1-4	TRBV5-1
CASSLGTGLYEQYF	TGTGCCAGCAGCTTAGGGACGGGTTTATACGAGCAGTACTTC	once	-	TRBJ2-7	TRBV7-6
CASSIERQRSIANTGELFF	TGTGCCAGTAGTATAGAAAGGCAGCGTTCGATCGCGAACACCGGGGAGCTGTTTTTT	once	-	TRBJ2-2	TRBV19
CASSLEAETQYF	TGTGCCAGCAGCCTAGAGGCTGAGACCCAGTACTTC	once	-	TRBJ2-5	TRBV28
CASSSKGTLAKNIQYF	TGTGCCAGCAGTTCCAAGGGGACACTAGCCAAAAACATTCAGTACTTC	once	-	TRBJ2-4	TRBV27
CASSLGGSTNEKLFF	TGTGCCAGCAGCCTCGGGGGGAGTACTAATGAAAAACTGTTTTTT	-	-	TRBJ1-4	TRBV5-6
CASRSSRDGIFEQYF	TGTGCCAGCAGGTCGTCCCGGGACGGGATCTTCGAGCAGTACTTC	-	-	TRBJ2-7	TRBV7-8
CASSLVSSGSYNEQFF	TGTGCCAGCAGCTTAGTGAGTAGCGGATCCTACAATGAGCAGTTCTTC	-	-	TRBJ2-1	TRBV7-9
CASSQAGGLRNEQFF	TGTGCCAGCAGTCAAGCGGGAGGGCTGAGGAATGAGCAGTTCTTC	-	TRBD2	TRBJ2-1	TRBV7-9
CAWSGPWGTTYEQYF	TGTGCCTGGAGCGGCCCTTGGGGCACTACATACGAGCAGTACTTC	-	-	TRBJ2-7	TRBV30
CASSLAPGHLYEQYF	TGTGCCAGCAGCTTAGCACCGGGACACCTATACGAGCAGTACTTC	-	-	TRBJ2-7	TRBV11-2
CASSLELNTEAFF	TGTGCCAGCAGCTTAGAGCTGAACACTGAAGCTTTCTTT	-	-	TRBJ1-1	TRBV7-9
CASTTGWGWNTEAFF	TGTGCCAGTACCACAGGGTGGGGGTGGAACACTGAAGCTTTCTTT	-	-	TRBJ1-1	TRBV19
CAIGGSADTQYF	TGTGCCATCGGCGGGAGTGCAGATACGCAGTATTTT	-	TRBD2	TRBJ2-3	TRBV10-3
CASSYGWGGDYEQYF	TGTGCCAGCAGTTACGGCTGGGGGGGAGATTACGAGCAGTACTTC	-	TRBD2	TRBJ2-7	TRBV6-5
CASSYGGAEETQYF	TGTGCCAGCAGTTACGGGGGAGCGGAAGAGACCCAGTACTTC	-	-	TRBJ2-5	TRBV6-5
CASSLLTPYGNQPQHF	TGTGCCAGCAGTTTATTGACACCCTACGGCAATCAGCCCCAGCATTTT	-	-	TRBJ1-5	TRBV27
CASSVETSSIKQFF	TGTGCCAGCAGCGTAGAGACCTCCAGCATCAAGCAGTTCTTC	-	-	TRBJ2-1	TRBV9
CASRQRFYNEQFF	TGTGCCAGCCGACAGCGATTCTACAATGAGCAGTTCTTC	-	-	TRBJ2-1	TRBV6-5
CASSQEDLSYEQYF	TGTGCCAGCAGCCAAGAAGACCTGTCCTACGAGCAGTACTTC	-	-	TRBJ2-7	TRBV4-2
CASRTGTGREKLFF	TGTGCCAGCAGGACCGGGACAGGGAGGGAAAAACTGTTTTTT	-	TRBD1	TRBJ1-4	TRBV7-9
CASSSRTDTQYF	TGTGCCAGCAGCTCACGTACAGATACGCAGTATTTT	many	-	TRBJ2-3	TRBV7-8